These T cell receptor beta chains were read from a single sample in a study of blood T cell repertoires in COVID-19. The protocol was immunoSEQ multiplex PCR, while the TCRdb copy is restricted to in-frame clones and leaves out a portion. The sample consists of roughly 200,000 clones, 84% of them appearing once. The sequenced sample was peripheral blood. Receptors were obtained from a human donor in a cohort sampled during active COVID-19. The conserved cysteine and the conserved F or W are not part of the CDR3 here.

v_call | cdr3_aa
TRBV18 | ASSPRQDEKLF
TRBV7-6 | ASSWTSGLNSFQNEQF
TRBV29-1 | SVGAGEETQY
TRBV5-5 | ASSFQAGGKETQY
TRBV18 | ASSPRRTDTQY
TRBV5-1 | ASSRDSFPNGYT
TRBV27 | ASSLQLADQETQY
TRBV30 | AWSQQGDYGYT
TRBV5-1 | ASSFGGDVGQPQH
TRBV5-5 | ASSLAGEGQPQH
TRBV5-1 | ASSLALGGSSDEQY
TRBV19 | ASSSGQGAF
TRBV18 | ASSTGRQGATNTEAF
TRBV19 | ASSFLAGVSEQF
TRBV3-1/TRBV3-2 | ASSWTRQETQY
TRBV19 | ASSNSPLNTEAF
TRBV9 | ASSAGYSNQPQH
TRBV7-9 | ASSFGRSNSPLH
TRBV7-3 | ASSPQGTSGGRELF
TRBV5-1 | ASAPGLAYNEQF
TRBV27 | ASSFQGLTGELF
TRBV18 | ASSPITGPNTGELF
TRBV3-1/TRBV3-2 | AQQGRGYT
TRBV18 | ASSPPGGGNRSPLH
TRBV18 | ASSPSGMNTEAF
TRBV4-1 | ASSLQGSLTTGELF
TRBV30 | AWAGLSFTDTQY
TRBV5-1 | ASSFTGTYGYT
TRBV7-2 | ASKNRVTDTQY
TRBV6-5 | ASSYSTVGEKLF
TRBV19 | ASSSGVDTQY
TRBV7-9 | ASSFSGPDTQY
TRBV12-3/TRBV12-4 | ASTRTGSYEQY
TRBV7-2 | ASSSTSGRARRSEQF
TRBV7-2 | ASSSAGGPREQY
TRBV11-1 | ASSFRRSQLQETQY
TRBV5-1 | ASRPGTGSVQPQH
TRBV27 | ASSPTGGSYGYT
TRBV13 | ASSVIFPANYGYT
TRBV6-6 | ASRQLTESNSPLH
TRBV18 | ASSPTAVNRASNYGYT
TRBV10-1 | ASSGGRGEAGNTIY
TRBV5-1 | ASSGRTGELF
TRBV28 | ASRPTSGRYNEQF
TRBV6-1 | ASSEVAGVGSDTQY
TRBV5-6 | ASSLLRGPTADQPQH
TRBV19 | ASGGRGDYSNQPQH
TRBV28 | ATWVDPGSGKPNTGELF
TRBV7-2 | ASSGRGRGRGYT
TRBV29-1 | SVGSEDGYT
TRBV5-1 | ASSGGFAAGYTEAF
TRBV2 | ASARTGGYT